Given below is one TCR beta chain in context. No antigen is known for it. No qualities accompany the bases; no much larger clone lies one base away. Libraries were built with the immunoSEQ multiplex PCR assay. DNA from the cultured, isolated CD4+ T cells was subjected to TCR beta CDR3 sequencing. For the original study's pipeline: The analysis removed non-productive TCR sequences, trimmed reads to the CDR3 region, and retained only CDR3s that were 7 or more amino acids long. The MANAFEST web app was used to identify antigen-specific clonotypes by comparing expansion in peptide wells with expansion in reference cultures. To count as positive, a clone had to show expansion at FDR<0.05 compared with the reference and with all other wells, an odds ratio above 5, and a frequency above 0.1% in two replicate wells. Cross-reactive clonotypes were defined as significantly expanded in SARS-CoV-2 spike wells and in at least one common cold coronavirus spike condition. Levenshtein distance calculated with the stringdist R package was used to assess CDR3 similarity, and unrooted trees were constructed with ape in R 3.6.1. Drawn from immuneACCESS, this table holds only the in-frame rearrangements with V and J called that TCRdb kept. Clones are partly lost; checked studies trace under half to an unresolved V gene and leave the rest unexplained. For V, J and clone size, that table is used; D and trimming come from the DNA. The sample data list 25,000 to 30,000 clones, and roughly 85% of these were observed just once. Around 6% of the sample goes to the ten largest clones.

To identify antigen-specific CD4+ T cell clonotypes by their expansion, the ViraFEST assay first stimulated PBMC with viral peptide pools and then applied TCR sequencing. After less than 13 days of culture, CD4+ T cells were isolated with the EasySep CD4+ T cell isolation kit. Each participant received two doses of an mRNA SARS-CoV-2 vaccine, either BNT162b2 or mRNA-1273. The absence of prior SARS-CoV-2 infection in healthy vaccine recipients was confirmed by negative nucleocapsid antibodies before and after vaccination. Some 2 million PBMC per well were cultured in IMDM with roughly 5% human AB serum, 10 IU/ml IL-2 and gentamicin, plus 10 ug/ml peptides. Half of the culture medium was replaced with fresh IL-2-containing medium on days 3 and 7. Unless otherwise noted, each peptide stimulation condition was cultured in triplicate wells. PBMC were separated from whole blood using Ficoll-Paque Plus gradient centrifugation and were then either cryopreserved at -140C or used fresh. The spike proteins of SARS-CoV-2 and of the common cold coronaviruses HCoV-NL63, HCoV-OC43 and HCoV-229E were spanned by overlapping peptide pools. Genomic DNA was extracted from cultured CD4+ T cells with the QIAamp micro DNA kit.

These data come from a study of vaccination effects on CD4 cells after COVID-19 (dated by TCRdb to between 2021 and 2023). For context, the study as a whole: Post-vaccine samples across the study were collected a median of 72 days after the second dose, with a range of 14 to 241. Altogether, roughly 10 COVID-19 convalescent patients and a handful of SARS-CoV-2-naive healthy vaccine recipients made up the full study. The study compared SARS-CoV-2 spike-specific CD4+ TCR repertoires before and after mRNA vaccination in COVID-19 convalescent patients and infection-naive vaccine recipients. Cultures from other donors in the study were sequenced using the Oncomine TCR Beta short-read assay on an Illumina iSeq 100.

V is cut back by 5 bases and J by 1 base, with 12 bases in the junction unmatched. The germline V gene provides CDR1 SQVTM and CDR2 ANQGSEA. The CDR3, cysteine through phenylalanine, is 17 amino acids long. Left in the record is the CDR3 DNA by itself, 51 bases read in frame from the first base. Overall results and qualifications from the work: Clones induced by infection and clones induced by vaccination both contracted markedly at late timepoints after vaccination, which fits with T cell responses waning over time. In healthy vaccine recipients, vaccine-induced clones were almost all SARS-CoV-2 mono-reactive, with only 1 of 255 cross-reactive with common cold coronaviruses. Only a small number of convalescent patients were included, and no early post-infection timepoints were available, which limited the study.

The V and J genes are TRBV29-1 and TRBJ2-1, with TRBD2 identical over 9 junction bases. The receptor's source is a human donor who received a COVID-19 vaccine. Some clones in this sample may be carry-over from other donors' samples. Source: CD4+ T cells from PBMCs cultured with SARS-CoV-2 spike peptides, taken after COVID-19 vaccination. The cell subset or site label, as the study defines it: SARS-CoV-2 spike overlapping peptide pool stimulation. The sequenced DNA: TGCAGCGTTTCTACATCGTTTAGCGGGGGATCCTACAATGAGCAGTTCTTC. Translated, this gives CSVSTSFSGGSYNEQFF.